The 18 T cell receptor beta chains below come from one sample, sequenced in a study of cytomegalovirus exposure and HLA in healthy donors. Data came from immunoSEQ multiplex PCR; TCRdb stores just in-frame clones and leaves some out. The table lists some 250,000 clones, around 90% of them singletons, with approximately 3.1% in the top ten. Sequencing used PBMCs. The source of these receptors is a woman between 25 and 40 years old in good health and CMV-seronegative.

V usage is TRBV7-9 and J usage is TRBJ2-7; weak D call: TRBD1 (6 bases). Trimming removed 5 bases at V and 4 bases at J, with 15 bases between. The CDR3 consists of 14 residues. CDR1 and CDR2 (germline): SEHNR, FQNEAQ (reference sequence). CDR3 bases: TGTGCCAGCAGCCTGGCAGGGGTTAAGTACGAGCAGTACTTC. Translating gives CASSLAGVKYEQYF.

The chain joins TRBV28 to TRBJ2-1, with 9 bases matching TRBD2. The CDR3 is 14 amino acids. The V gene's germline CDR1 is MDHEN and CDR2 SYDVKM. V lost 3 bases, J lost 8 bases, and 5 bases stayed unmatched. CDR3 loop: CASSFSGSKDEQFF. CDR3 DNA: TGTGCCAGCAGTTTTAGCGGGAGCAAGGATGAGCAGTTCTTC.

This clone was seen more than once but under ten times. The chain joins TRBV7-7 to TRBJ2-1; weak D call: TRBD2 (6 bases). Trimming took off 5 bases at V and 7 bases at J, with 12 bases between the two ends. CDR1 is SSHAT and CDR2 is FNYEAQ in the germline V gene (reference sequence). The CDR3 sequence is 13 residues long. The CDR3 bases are TGTGCCAGCAGCCTATCTAGCGTGAATGAGCAGTTCTTC. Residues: CASSLSSVNEQFF.

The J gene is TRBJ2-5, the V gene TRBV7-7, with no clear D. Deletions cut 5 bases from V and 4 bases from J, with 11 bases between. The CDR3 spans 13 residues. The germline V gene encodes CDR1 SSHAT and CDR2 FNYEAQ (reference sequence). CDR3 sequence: CASSEAGRETQYF. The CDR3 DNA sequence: TGTGCCAGCAGCGAGGCAGGAAGAGAGACCCAGTACTTC.

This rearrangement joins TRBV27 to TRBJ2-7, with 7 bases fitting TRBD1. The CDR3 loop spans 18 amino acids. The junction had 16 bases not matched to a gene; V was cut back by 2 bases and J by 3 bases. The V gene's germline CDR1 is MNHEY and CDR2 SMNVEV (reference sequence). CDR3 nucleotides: TGTGCCAGCAGTTTAGACCCTCCCGGGACAGCATACCTCTACGAGCAGTACTTC. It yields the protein CASSLDPPGTAYLYEQYF.

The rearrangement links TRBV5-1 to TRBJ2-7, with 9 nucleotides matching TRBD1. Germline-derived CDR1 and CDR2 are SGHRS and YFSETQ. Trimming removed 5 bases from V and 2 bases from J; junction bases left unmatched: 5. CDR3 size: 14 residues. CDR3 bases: TGCGCCAGCAGTTCGGGACAGGGCCCCTACGAGCAGTACTTC. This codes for CASSSGQGPYEQYF. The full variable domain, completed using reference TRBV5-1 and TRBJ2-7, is KAGVTQTPRYLIKTRGQQVTLSCSPISGHRSVSWYQQTPGQGLQFLFEYFSETQRNKGNFPGRFSGRQFSNSRSEMNVSTLELGDSALYLCASSSGQGPYEQYFGPGTRLTVT.

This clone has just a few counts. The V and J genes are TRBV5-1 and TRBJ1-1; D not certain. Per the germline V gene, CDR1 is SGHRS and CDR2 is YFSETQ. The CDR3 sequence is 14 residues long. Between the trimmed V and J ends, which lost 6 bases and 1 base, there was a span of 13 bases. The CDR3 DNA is TGCGCCAGCACCGCTGGGAGTAAGAACACTGAAGCTTTCTTT. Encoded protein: CASTAGSKNTEAFF.

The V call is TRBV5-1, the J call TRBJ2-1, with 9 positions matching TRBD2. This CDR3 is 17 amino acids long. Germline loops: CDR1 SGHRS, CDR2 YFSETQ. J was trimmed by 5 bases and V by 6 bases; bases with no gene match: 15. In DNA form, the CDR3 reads TGCGCCAGCAATCAAGGCCCTCTAGCGGGGCTGAACAATGAGCAGTTCTTC. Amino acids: CASNQGPLAGLNNEQFF.

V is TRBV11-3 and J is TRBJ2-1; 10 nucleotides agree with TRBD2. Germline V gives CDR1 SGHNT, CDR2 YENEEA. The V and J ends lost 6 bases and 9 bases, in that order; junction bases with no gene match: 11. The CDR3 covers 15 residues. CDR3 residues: CASSSRSGRDGEQFF. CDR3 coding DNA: TGTGCCAGCAGTTCCAGGAGCGGGAGGGATGGTGAGCAGTTCTTC.

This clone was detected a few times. The chain's CDR3 is CASSTPSTSGSHNEQFF. CDR3 DNA sequence: TGTGCCAGTAGTACCCCATCGACTAGCGGGAGTCACAATGAGCAGTTCTTC. This chain links TRBV19 with TRBJ2-1; 12 positions agree with TRBD2. V gave up 4 bases and J gave up 5 bases; unmatched junction bases: 9. Germline V gene data show CDR1 as LNHDA and CDR2 as SQIVND (reference sequence). The CDR3 runs 17 residues.

CDR3 sequence reads: CASSASGQRGADTQYF. CDR3 in DNA: TGCGCCAGCAGCGCTAGCGGTCAGAGAGGGGCAGATACGCAGTATTTT. This chain joins TRBV5-1 and TRBJ2-3; 7 bases match TRBD2. V dropped 4 bases and J dropped 4; count of bases not matched to a gene: 12. CDR1 is SGHRS, CDR2 YFSETQ, per germline. The CDR3 is 16 amino acids.

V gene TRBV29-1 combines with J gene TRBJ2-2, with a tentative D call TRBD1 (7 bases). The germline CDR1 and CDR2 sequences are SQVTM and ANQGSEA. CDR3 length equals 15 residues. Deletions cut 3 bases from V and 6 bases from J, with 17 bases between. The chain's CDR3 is CSVDTGERGAGELFF. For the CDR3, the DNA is TGCAGCGTTGACACAGGGGAAAGGGGGGCCGGGGAGCTGTTTTTT.

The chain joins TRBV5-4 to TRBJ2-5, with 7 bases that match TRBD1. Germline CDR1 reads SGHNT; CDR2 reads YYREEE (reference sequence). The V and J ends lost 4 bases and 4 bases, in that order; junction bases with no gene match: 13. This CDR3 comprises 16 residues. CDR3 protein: CASSRTTGLLRETQYF. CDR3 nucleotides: TGTGCCAGCAGCAGAACGACAGGGCTGTTGAGAGAGACCCAGTACTTC.

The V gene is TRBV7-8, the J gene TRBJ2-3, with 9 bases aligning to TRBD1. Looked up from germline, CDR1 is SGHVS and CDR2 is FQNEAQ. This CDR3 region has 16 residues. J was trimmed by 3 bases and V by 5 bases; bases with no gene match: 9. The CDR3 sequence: CASSPLRDRVTDTQYF. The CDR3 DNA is TGTGCCAGCAGCCCTCTCCGGGACAGGGTGACAGATACGCAGTATTTT.

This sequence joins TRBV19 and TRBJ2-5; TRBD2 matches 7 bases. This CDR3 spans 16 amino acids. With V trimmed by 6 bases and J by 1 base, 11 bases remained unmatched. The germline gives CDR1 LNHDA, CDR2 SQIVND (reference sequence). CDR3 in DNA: TGTGCCAGTAGCCGGGGACTACCCTTCACCCAAGAGACCCAGTACTTC. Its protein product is CASSRGLPFTQETQYF.

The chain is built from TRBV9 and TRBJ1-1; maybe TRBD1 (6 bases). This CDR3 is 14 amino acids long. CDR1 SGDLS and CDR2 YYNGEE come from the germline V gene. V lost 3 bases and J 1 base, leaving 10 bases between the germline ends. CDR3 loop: CASSAGAANTEAFF. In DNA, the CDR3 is TGTGCCAGCAGCGCAGGGGCAGCGAACACTGAAGCTTTCTTT.

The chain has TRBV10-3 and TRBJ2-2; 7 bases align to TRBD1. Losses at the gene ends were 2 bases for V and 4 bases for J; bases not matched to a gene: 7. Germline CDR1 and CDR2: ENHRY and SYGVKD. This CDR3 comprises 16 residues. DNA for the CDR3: TGTGCCATCAGTGAGGTTCCGGGACAGAGCACCGGGGAGCTGTTTTTT. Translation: CAISEVPGQSTGELFF.

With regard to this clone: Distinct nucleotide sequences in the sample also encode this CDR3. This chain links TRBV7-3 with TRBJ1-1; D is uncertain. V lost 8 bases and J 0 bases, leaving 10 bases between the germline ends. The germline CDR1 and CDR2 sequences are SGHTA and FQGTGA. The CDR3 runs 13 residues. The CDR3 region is CASSAGVNTEAFF. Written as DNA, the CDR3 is TGTGCCAGCTCCGCGGGAGTGAACACTGAAGCTTTCTTT.